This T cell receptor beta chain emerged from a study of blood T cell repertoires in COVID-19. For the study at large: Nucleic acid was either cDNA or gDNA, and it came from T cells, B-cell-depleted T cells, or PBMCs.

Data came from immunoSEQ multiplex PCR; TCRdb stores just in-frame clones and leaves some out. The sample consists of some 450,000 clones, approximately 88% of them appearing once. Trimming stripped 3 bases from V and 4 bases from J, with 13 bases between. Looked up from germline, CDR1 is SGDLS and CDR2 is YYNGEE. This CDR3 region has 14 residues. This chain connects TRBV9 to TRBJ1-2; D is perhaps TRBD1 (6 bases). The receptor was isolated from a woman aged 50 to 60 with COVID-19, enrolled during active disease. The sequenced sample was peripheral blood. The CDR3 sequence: CASSAAGAGYGYTF. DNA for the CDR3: TGTGCCAGCAGCGCTGCGGGGGCAGGCTATGGCTACACCTTC. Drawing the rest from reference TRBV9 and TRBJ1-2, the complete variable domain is DSGVTQTPKHLITATGQRVTLRCSPRSGDLSVYWYQQSLDQGLQFLIQYYNGEERAKGNILERFSAQQFPDLHSELNLSSLELGDSALYFCASSAAGAGYGYTFGSGTRLTVV.